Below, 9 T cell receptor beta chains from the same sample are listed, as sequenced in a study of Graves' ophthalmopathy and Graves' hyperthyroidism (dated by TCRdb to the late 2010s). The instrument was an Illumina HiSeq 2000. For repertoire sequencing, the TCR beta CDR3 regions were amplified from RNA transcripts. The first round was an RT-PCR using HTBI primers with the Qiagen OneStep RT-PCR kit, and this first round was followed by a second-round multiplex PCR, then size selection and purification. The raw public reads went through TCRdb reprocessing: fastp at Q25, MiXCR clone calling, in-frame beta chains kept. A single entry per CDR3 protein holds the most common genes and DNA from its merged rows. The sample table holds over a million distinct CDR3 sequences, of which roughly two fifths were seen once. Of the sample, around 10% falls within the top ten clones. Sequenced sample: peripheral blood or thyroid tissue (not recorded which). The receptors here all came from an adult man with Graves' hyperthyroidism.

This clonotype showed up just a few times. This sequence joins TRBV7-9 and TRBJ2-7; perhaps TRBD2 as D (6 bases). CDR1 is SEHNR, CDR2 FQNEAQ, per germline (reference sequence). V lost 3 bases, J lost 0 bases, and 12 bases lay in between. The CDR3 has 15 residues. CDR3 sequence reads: CASSLIVGSSYEQYF. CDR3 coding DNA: TGTGCCAGCAGCTTGATTGTCGGGAGCTCCTACGAGCAGTACTTC.

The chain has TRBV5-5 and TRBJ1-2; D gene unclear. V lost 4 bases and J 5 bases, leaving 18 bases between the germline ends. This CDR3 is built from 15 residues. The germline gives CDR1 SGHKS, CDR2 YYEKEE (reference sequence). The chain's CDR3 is CASSPRETYYYGYTF. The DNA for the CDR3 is TGTGCCAGCAGCCCTCGAGAGACTTATTATTATGGCTACACCTTC. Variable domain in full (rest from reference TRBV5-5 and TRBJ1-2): DAGVTQSPTHLIKTRGQQVTLRCSPISGHKSVSWYQQVLGQGPQFIFQYYEKEERGRGNFPDRFSARQFPNYSSELNVNALLLGDSALYLCASSPRETYYYGYTFGSGTRLTVV.

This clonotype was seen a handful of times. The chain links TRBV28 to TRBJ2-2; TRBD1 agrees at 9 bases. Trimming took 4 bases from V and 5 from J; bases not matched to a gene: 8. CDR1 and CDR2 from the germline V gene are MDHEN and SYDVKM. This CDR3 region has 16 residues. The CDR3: CASSSAGQGRTGELFF. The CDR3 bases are TGTGCCAGCAGTTCGGCGGGACAGGGTCGGACCGGGGAGCTGTTTTTT.

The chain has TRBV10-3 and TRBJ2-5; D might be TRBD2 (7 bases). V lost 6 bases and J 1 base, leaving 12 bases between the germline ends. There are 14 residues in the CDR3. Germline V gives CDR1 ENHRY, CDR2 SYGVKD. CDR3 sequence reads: CAIRAGAGQETQYF. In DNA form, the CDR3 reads TGTGCCATCAGGGCGGGGGCGGGCCAAGAGACCCAGTACTTC.

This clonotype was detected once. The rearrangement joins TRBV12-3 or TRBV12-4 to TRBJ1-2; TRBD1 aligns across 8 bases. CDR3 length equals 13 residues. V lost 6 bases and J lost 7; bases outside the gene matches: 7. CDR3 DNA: TGTGCCAGCAGCAGTAGCGGGACAGGTGGCTACACCTTC. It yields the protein CASSSSGTGGYTF.

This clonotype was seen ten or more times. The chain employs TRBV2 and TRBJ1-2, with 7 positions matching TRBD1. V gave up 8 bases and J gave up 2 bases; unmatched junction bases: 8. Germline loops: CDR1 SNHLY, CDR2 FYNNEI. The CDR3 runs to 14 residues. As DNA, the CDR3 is TGTGCCAGCTTCGGAACAGGGGAAAACTATGGCTACACCTTC. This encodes CASFGTGENYGYTF.

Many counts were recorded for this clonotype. The CDR3 nucleotides read TGTGCCAGCAGCTTAACAGGCTCACTGAACACTGAAGCTTTCTTT. It translates to CASSLTGSLNTEAFF. The chain is built from TRBV5-6 and TRBJ1-1; perhaps TRBD1 as D (5 bases). Per germline, CDR1 SGHDT and CDR2 YYEEEE. The V end lost 2 bases, the J end lost 0 bases, and 11 bases lay between the germline ends. The CDR3 is made up of 15 amino acids.

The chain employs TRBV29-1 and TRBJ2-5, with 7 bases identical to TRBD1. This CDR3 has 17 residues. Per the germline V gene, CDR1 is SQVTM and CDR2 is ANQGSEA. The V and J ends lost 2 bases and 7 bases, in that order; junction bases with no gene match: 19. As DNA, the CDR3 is TGCAGCGTTGAAATCAAAATCGGTGAGGGACAGTGGGTGACCCAGTACTTC. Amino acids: CSVEIKIGEGQWVTQYF.

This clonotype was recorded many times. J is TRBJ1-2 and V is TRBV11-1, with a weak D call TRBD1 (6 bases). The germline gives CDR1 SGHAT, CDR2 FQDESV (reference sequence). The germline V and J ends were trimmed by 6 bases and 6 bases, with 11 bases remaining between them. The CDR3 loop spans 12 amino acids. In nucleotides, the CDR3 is TGTGCCAGCAGAGATACAGGGAATGGCTACACCTTC. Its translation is CASRDTGNGYTF.